Below, 22 T cell receptor beta chains from the same sample are listed, as sequenced in a study of OX40 agonist ivuxolimab in advanced cancers. Library preparation employed the immunoSEQ multiplex PCR assay. TCRdb re-hosts the immuneACCESS table, in-frame sequences only. Its copies lack some clones; in the studies checked, an unresolved V gene accounts for under half of them, and the cause for the rest is not known. The sample table holds more than 55,000 clones, of which 86% were seen once. The ten largest account for 8% to 10% of the sample. The specimen comprised CD4+ or CD8+ T cells sorted from blood, sampled in a trial of the OX40 agonist ivuxolimab. These receptors were obtained from an adult with an advanced solid tumor such as melanoma, head and neck, liver or kidney cancer.

The chain combines TRBV7-8 with TRBJ2-7; D remains ambiguous. The CDR3 is 13 amino acids. Looked up from germline, CDR1 is SGHVS and CDR2 is FQNEAQ. Between the trimmed V and J ends, which lost 1 base and 2 bases, there was a span of 6 bases. CDR3 sequence: CASSLDLPYEQYF. In DNA, the CDR3 is TGTGCCAGCAGCTTAGATCTCCCCTACGAGCAGTACTTC. The variable domain in full, with the rest retrieved from reference TRBV7-8 and TRBJ2-7, is GAGVSQSPRYKVAKRGQDVALRCDPISGHVSLFWYQQALGQGPEFLTYFQNEAQLDKSGLPSDRFFAERPEGSVSTLKIQRTQQEDSAVYLCASSLDLPYEQYFGPGTRLTVT.

V gene TRBV7-3 combines with J gene TRBJ2-7; D is uncertain. The CDR3 covers 13 residues. Trimming removed 5 bases from V and 2 bases from J, with 10 bases in between. In germline, CDR1 is SGHTA, CDR2 FQGTGA. The CDR3 spells CASSHGPTYEQYF. The DNA for the CDR3 is TGTGCCAGCAGCCATGGACCAACCTACGAGCAGTACTTC.

This clone appeared a few times. The chain is built from TRBV29-1 and TRBJ2-3; D gene unclear. Germline V gene sequence: CDR1 SQVTM, CDR2 ANQGSEA. The CDR3 covers 10 residues. Between the trimmed V and J ends, which lost 7 bases and 6 bases, there was a span of 8 bases. The CDR3 nucleotides read TGCAGCGGGGAATTGGATACGCAGTATTTT. Its translation: CSGELDTQYF.

V is TRBV5-6 and J is TRBJ1-3; D remains unclear. The CDR3 is 15 amino acids. Looked up from germline, CDR1 is SGHDT and CDR2 is YYEEEE. The ends were cut back, 1 base at V and 0 bases at J, with 8 bases in the middle. The CDR3 here is CASSLRSRSGNTIYF. The CDR3 bases are TGTGCCAGCAGCTTGAGATCGCGCTCTGGAAACACCATATATTTT. Full variable domain (missing parts from reference TRBV5-6 and TRBJ1-3): DAGVTQSPTHLIKTRGQQVTLRCSPKSGHDTVSWYQQALGQGPQFIFQYYEEEERQRGNFPDRFSGHQFPNYSSELNVNALLLGDSALYLCASSLRSRSGNTIYFGEGSWLTVV.

The J gene is TRBJ2-5, the V gene TRBV7-2; D uncertain. Trimming removed 5 bases at V and 8 bases at J, with 12 bases between. Germline CDR1 SGHTA, CDR2 FQGNSA. The CDR3 sequence is 12 residues long. The CDR3 DNA reads TGTGCCAGCAGCCCTGGCAAGCAAACCCAGTACTTC. As protein: CASSPGKQTQYF.

This rearrangement joins TRBV6-1 to TRBJ1-3, with TRBD1 as a possible D gene (6 bases). This CDR3 is built from 13 residues. Germline V gives CDR1 MNHNS, CDR2 SASEGT. Trimming stripped 3 bases from V and 5 bases from J, with 8 bases between. The CDR3 region is CASSDRGRNTIYF. The CDR3 coding sequence is TGTGCCAGCAGTGATCGGGGGCGAAACACCATATATTTT.

The gene calls are TRBV29-1 and TRBJ1-2; D gene uncertain. The CDR3 spans 11 residues. Trimming cost V 5 bases and J 5 bases, with 9 bases left between them. Germline V CDR1 and CDR2: SQVTM, ANQGSEA. DNA for the CDR3: TGCAGCGTTAGGGAGTTTTATGGCTACACCTTC. Amino acid sequence: CSVREFYGYTF.

The V call is TRBV7-9, the J call TRBJ1-2; TRBD1 might be the D (5 bases). Trimming took 3 bases from V and 5 from J, leaving 13 bases between them. The CDR3 has 14 amino acids. CDR1 is SEHNR, CDR2 FQNEAQ, per germline (reference sequence). The CDR3 sequence is CASSLSQGGYGYTF. The CDR3 DNA follows: TGTGCCAGCAGCTTGTCGCAGGGAGGGTATGGCTACACCTTC.

J is TRBJ1-4 and V is TRBV11-2, with D perhaps TRBD1 (5 bases). The CDR3 runs to 14 residues. The V end was cut by 5 bases, the J end by 6 bases, with 13 bases between. In germline, CDR1 is SGHAT, CDR2 FQNNGV. CDR3 sequence reads: CASSRDGRDEKLFF. The CDR3 DNA follows: TGTGCCAGCAGCCGGGACGGAAGAGATGAAAAACTGTTTTTT.

The chain carries TRBV30 and TRBJ1-1; no definite D call. V lost 2 bases and J 5 bases, leaving 9 bases between the germline ends. Germline CDR1 reads GTSNPN; CDR2 reads SVGIG (reference sequence). The CDR3 runs to 12 residues. This CDR3 reads CAWSSGRTEAFF. The CDR3 nucleotides read TGTGCCTGGAGTTCCGGCAGGACTGAAGCTTTCTTT.

V usage is TRBV4-3 and J usage is TRBJ1-5; no clear D gene. CDR1 is LGHNA and CDR2 is YSLEER in the germline V gene. This CDR3 comprises 14 residues. V was trimmed by 1 base and J by 6 bases, leaving 10 bases between them. CDR3 coding DNA: TGCGCCAGCAGCCAAGTCGGCCAGAGTCAGCCCCAGCATTTT. This gives the protein CASSQVGQSQPQHF.

This clone was detected only once. The chain joins TRBV6-5 to TRBJ1-5; no clear D. The CDR3 covers 15 residues. Looked up from germline, CDR1 is MNHEY and CDR2 is SVGAGI. V was trimmed by 0 bases and J by 1 base, leaving 7 bases between them. The CDR3 sequence is CASSYSDGSNQPQHF. The CDR3 nucleotides read TGTGCCAGCAGTTACTCCGATGGCAGCAATCAGCCCCAGCATTTT.

A few counts support this clone. In nucleotides, the CDR3 is TGTGCCAGCAGCACGACAGGGAGGAATTCACCCCTCCACTTT. Translated: CASSTTGRNSPLHF. This chain connects TRBV11-2 to TRBJ1-6; 7 bases align to TRBD1. The trim removed 5 bases at V and 7 bases at J, leaving 5 bases unmatched. This CDR3 is built from 14 residues. From germline, CDR1 is SGHAT and CDR2 FQNNGV.

J is TRBJ1-2 and V is TRBV2, with D tentatively TRBD1 (6 bases). V lost 5 bases to trimming and J lost 2 bases, with 12 bases between them. CDR3 size: 14 residues. In germline, CDR1 is SNHLY, CDR2 FYNNEI. CDR3 amino acids: CASSPTGMNYGYTF. The CDR3 DNA follows: TGTGCCAGCAGTCCGACAGGAATGAACTATGGCTACACCTTC.

The chain links TRBV2 to TRBJ2-5, with 7 bases fitting TRBD1. Germline V gene lookup returns CDR1 SNHLY and CDR2 FYNNEI. The CDR3 contains 14 residues. V was pared by 2 bases and J by 5 bases, with 5 bases of the junction left unmatched. The CDR3 loop is CASSETTGRETQYF. Written as DNA, the CDR3 is TGTGCCAGCAGTGAAACGACAGGGCGGGAGACCCAGTACTTC.

This rearrangement joins TRBV4-3 to TRBJ2-2; no firm D call. The germline V gene has CDR1 LGHNA and CDR2 YSLEER. The CDR3 consists of 15 residues. The V end lost 2 bases, the J end lost 4 bases, and 11 bases lay between the germline ends. CDR3 bases: TGCGCCAGCAGCCAAAACCGCCCGGGCACCGGGGAGCTGTTTTTT. Encoded protein: CASSQNRPGTGELFF.

The gene calls are TRBV5-1 and TRBJ2-1; unclear D gene. V gave up 4 bases and J gave up 5 bases, with 19 bases separating them. The CDR3 loop spans 16 amino acids. Germline V gene data show CDR1 as SGHRS and CDR2 as YFSETQ. CDR3 coding DNA: TGCGCCAGCAGCAGAAAAACCTACTTTGTGGACAATGAGCAGTTCTTC. It is translated as CASSRKTYFVDNEQFF.

V gene TRBV18 combines with J gene TRBJ2-5, with 11 bases aligning to TRBD2. The CDR3 is made up of 15 amino acids. The V gene end was trimmed by 5 bases and the J gene end by 1 base; junction bases not matched to a gene: 3. Germline V gives CDR1 KGHSH, CDR2 LQKENI. CDR3 in amino acids: CASSDLAGGQETQYF. The CDR3 nucleotides read TGTGCCAGCTCAGACCTAGCGGGGGGCCAAGAGACCCAGTACTTC.

The rearrangement uses TRBV9 and TRBJ2-7; TRBD2 matches 10 bases. J was trimmed by 4 bases and V by 7 bases; bases with no gene match: 8. The CDR3 is 14 residues long. Germline V lookup: CDR1 SGDLS, CDR2 YYNGEE. CDR3 region: CASARGLAAYEQYF. The CDR3 DNA is TGTGCCAGCGCCCGAGGACTAGCGGCATACGAGCAGTACTTC. The full variable domain, its missing parts supplied by reference TRBV9 and TRBJ2-7, is DSGVTQTPKHLITATGQRVTLRCSPRSGDLSVYWYQQSLDQGLQFLIQYYNGEERAKGNILERFSAQQFPDLHSELNLSSLELGDSALYFCASARGLAAYEQYFGPGTRLTVT.

This chain links TRBV7-5 with TRBJ2-3; whether TRBD2, the table's D call, matches the DNA was not checked. TRBV7-5 is a recognized pseudogene. The CDR3 totals 16 residues. CDR3: CARSPRLARGTDTQYF. CDR3 nucleotides: TGTGCCAGAAGCCCAAGACTAGCCCGTGGCACAGATACGCAGTATTTT.

The rearrangement uses TRBV9 and TRBJ2-2; no definite D call. The CDR3 is 16 residues long. CDR1 and CDR2 from the germline V gene are SGDLS and YYNGEE. V lost 0 bases, J lost 5 bases, and 14 bases lay in between. CDR3 bases: TGTGCCAGCAGCGTAGGGGGTACACCGGCGACCGGGGAGCTGTTTTTT. This codes for CASSVGGTPATGELFF.

This clone showed up just a few times. This same CDR3 is encoded by further DNA sequences in the sample. V gene TRBV4-1 combines with J gene TRBJ1-3; D unclear. The CDR3 totals 12 residues. V dropped 4 bases and J dropped 4 bases, with 5 bases sitting between them. Germline CDR1 and CDR2: MGHRA and YSYEKL. The CDR3 here is CASSPVGNTIYF. DNA of the CDR3: TGCGCCAGCAGCCCGGTAGGAAACACCATATATTTT.